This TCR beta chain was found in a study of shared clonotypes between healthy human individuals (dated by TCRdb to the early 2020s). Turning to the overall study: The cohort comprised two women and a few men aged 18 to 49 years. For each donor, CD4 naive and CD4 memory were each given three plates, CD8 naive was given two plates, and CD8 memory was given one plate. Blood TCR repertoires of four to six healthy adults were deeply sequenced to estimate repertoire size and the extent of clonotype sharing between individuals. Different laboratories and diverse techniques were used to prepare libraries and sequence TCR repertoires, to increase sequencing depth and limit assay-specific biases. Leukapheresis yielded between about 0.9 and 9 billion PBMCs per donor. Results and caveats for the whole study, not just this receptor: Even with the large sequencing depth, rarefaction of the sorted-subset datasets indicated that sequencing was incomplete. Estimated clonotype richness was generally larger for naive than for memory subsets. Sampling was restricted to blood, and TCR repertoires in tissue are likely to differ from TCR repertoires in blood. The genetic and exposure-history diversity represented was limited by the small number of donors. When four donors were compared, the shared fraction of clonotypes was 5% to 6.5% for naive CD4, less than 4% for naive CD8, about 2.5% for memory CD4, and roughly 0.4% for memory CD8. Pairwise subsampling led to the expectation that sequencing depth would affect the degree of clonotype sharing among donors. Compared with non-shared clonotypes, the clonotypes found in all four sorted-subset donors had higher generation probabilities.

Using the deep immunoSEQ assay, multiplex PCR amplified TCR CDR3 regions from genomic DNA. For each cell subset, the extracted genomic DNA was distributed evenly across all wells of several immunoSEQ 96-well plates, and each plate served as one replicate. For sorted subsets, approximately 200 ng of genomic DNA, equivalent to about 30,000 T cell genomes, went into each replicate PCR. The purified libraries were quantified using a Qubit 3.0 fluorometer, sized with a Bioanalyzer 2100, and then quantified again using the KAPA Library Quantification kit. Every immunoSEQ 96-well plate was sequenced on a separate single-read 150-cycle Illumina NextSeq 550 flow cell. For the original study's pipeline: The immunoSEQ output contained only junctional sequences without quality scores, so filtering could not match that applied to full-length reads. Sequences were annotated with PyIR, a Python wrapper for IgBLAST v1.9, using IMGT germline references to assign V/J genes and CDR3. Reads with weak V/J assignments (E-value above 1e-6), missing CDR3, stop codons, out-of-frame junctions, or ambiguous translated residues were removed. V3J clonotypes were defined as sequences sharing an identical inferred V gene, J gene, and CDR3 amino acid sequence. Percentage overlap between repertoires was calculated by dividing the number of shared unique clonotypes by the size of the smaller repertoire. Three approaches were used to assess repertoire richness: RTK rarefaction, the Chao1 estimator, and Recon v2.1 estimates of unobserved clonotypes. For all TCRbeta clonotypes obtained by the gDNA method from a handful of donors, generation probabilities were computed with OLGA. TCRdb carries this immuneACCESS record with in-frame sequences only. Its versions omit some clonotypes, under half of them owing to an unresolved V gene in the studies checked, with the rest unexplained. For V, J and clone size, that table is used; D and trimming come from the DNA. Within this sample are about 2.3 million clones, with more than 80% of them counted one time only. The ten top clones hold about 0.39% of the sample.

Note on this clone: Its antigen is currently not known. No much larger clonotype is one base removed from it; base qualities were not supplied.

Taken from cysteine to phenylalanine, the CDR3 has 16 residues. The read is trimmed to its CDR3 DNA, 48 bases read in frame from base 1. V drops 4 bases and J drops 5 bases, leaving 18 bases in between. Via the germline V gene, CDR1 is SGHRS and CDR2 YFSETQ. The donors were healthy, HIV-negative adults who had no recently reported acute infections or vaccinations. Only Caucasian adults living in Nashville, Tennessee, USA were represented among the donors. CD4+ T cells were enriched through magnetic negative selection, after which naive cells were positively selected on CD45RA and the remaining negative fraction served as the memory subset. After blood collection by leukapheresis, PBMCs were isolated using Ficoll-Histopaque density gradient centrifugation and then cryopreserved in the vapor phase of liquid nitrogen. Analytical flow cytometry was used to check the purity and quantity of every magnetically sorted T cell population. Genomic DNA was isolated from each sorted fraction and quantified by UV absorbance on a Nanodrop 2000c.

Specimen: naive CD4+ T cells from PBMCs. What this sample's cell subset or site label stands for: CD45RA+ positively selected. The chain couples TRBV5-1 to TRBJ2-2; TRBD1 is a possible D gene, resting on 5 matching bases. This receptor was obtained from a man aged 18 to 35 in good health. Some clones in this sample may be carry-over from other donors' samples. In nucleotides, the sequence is TGCGCCAGCAGCCAGGGCGGACCAACTTTGACCGGGGAGCTGTTTTTT. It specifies CASSQGGPTLTGELFF.